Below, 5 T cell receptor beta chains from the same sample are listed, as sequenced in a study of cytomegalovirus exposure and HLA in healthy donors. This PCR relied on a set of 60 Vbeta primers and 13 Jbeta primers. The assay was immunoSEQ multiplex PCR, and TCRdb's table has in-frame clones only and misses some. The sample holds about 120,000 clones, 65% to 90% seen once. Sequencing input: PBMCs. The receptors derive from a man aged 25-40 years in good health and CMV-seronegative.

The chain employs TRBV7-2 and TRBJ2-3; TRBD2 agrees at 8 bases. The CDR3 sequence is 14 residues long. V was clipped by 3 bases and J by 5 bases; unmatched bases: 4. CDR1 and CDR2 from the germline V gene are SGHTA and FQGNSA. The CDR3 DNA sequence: TGTGCCAGCAGCTTCGGGACTAGGGGAGATACGCAGTATTTT. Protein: CASSFGTRGDTQYF.

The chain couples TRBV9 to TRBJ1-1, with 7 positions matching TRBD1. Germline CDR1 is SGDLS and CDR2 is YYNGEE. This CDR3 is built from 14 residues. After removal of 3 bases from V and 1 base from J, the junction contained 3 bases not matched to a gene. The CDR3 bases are TGTGCCAGCAGCGGGTCAGGGGGGAACACTGAAGCTTTCTTT. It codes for CASSGSGGNTEAFF. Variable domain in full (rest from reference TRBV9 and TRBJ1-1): DSGVTQTPKHLITATGQRVTLRCSPRSGDLSVYWYQQSLDQGLQFLIQYYNGEERAKGNILERFSAQQFPDLHSELNLSSLELGDSALYFCASSGSGGNTEAFFGQGTRLTVV.

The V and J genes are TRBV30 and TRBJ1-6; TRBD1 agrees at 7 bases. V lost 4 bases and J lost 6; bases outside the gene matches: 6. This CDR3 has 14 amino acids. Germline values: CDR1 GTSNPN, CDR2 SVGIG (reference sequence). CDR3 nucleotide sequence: TGTGCCTGGAACCGGGACAGTCTTAATTCACCCCTCCACTTT. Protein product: CAWNRDSLNSPLHF.

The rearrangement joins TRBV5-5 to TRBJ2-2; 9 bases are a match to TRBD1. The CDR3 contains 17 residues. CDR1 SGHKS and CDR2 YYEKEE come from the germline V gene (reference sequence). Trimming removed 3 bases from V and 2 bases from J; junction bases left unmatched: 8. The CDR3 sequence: CASSSSTTGGNTGELFF. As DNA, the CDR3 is TGTGCCAGCAGCTCAAGTACGACAGGGGGAAACACCGGGGAGCTGTTTTTT.

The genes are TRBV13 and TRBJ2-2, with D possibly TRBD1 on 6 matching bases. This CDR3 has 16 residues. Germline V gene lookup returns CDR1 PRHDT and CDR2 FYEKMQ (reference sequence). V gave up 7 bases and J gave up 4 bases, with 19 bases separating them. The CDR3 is CASNDMGASGTGELFF. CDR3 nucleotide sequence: TGTGCCAGCAACGATATGGGGGCGTCGGGCACCGGGGAGCTGTTTTTT.